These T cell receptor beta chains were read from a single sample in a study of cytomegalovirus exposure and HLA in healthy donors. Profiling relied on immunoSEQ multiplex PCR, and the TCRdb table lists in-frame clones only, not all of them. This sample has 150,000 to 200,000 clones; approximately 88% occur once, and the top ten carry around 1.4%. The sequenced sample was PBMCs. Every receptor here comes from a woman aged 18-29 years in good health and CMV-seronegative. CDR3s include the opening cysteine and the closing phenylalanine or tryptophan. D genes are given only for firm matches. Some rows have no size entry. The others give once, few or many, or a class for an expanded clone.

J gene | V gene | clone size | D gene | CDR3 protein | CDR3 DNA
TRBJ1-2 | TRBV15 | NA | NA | CATSREQRAGYGYTF | TGTGCCACCAGCAGAGAGCAGCGGGCGGGCTATGGCTACACCTTC
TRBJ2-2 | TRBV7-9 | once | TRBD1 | CASSSRQGETGELFF | TGTGCCAGCAGCTCGCGACAGGGGGAGACCGGGGAGCTGTTTTTT
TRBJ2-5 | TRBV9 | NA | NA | CASSVAGREETQYF | TGTGCCAGCAGCGTAGCGGGCAGGGAAGAGACCCAGTACTTC
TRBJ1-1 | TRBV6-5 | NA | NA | CASSYVSRSVRTEAFF | TGTGCCAGCAGTTACGTGAGCAGGTCGGTTCGCACTGAAGCTTTCTTT
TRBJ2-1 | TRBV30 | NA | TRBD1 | CATTNRGEQFF | TGTGCCACCACAAACAGGGGGGAGCAGTTCTTC
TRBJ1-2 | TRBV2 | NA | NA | CASRRTGLVGYTF | TGTGCCAGCAGGAGAACAGGGCTAGTAGGCTACACCTTC
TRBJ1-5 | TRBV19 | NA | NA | CATSFGEVYQPQHF | TGTGCCACCTCCTTCGGAGAAGTTTATCAGCCCCAGCATTTT
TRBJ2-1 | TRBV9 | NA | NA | CTSSPLKGPYNEQFF | TGTACCAGCAGCCCCCTCAAGGGGCCGTACAATGAGCAGTTCTTC
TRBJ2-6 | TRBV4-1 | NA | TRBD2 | CASSQTSGNSGANGLTF | TGCGCCAGCAGCCAGACTAGCGGAAACTCTGGGGCCAACGGCCTGACTTTC
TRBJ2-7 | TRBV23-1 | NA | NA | CASSQSRGAVPWEQYF | TGCGCCAGCAGTCAATCAAGGGGCGCCGTTCCGTGGGAGCAGTACTTC
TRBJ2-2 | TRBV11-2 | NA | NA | CASSFGGELFF | TGTGCCAGCAGCTTCGGCGGGGAGCTGTTTTTT
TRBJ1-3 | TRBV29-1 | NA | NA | CSVSRGISGNTIYF | TGCAGCGTTTCCCGAGGGATCTCTGGAAACACCATATATTTT
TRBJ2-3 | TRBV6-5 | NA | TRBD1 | CASSEGTGPADTQYF | TGTGCCAGCAGCGAGGGGACAGGGCCGGCAGATACGCAGTATTTT
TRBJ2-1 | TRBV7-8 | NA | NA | CASSHRTGPRGDEQFF | TGTGCCAGCAGCCACCGGACGGGCCCCAGGGGGGATGAGCAGTTCTTC
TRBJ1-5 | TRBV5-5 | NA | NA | CASSQMGGNQPQHF | TGTGCCAGCAGCCAGATGGGGGGGAATCAGCCCCAGCATTTT
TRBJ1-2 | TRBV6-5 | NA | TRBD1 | CASSRAGTGTYGYTF | TGTGCCAGCAGTCGTGCCGGGACAGGGACCTATGGCTACACCTTC
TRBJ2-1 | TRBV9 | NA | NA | CASSPRPTGWRDEQFF | TGTGCCAGCAGCCCCCGACCGACAGGGTGGAGGGATGAGCAGTTCTTC
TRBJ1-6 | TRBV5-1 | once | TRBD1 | CASSLDTRDRGNSPLHF | TGCGCCAGCAGCTTGGACACCCGGGACAGGGGAAATTCACCCCTCCACTTT
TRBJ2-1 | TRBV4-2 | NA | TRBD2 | CASSQDGAGGYNEQFF | TGTGCCAGCAGCCAAGACGGGGCGGGGGGGTACAATGAGCAGTTCTTC
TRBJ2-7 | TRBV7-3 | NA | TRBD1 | CASSLTGQGSYEQYF | TGTGCCAGCAGCTTGACCGGACAGGGATCCTACGAGCAGTACTTC
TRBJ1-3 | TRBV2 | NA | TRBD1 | CASSADRALSGNTIYF | TGTGCCAGCAGTGCGGACAGGGCACTCTCTGGAAACACCATATATTTT
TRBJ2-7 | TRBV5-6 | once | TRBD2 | CASSTGLAGGSSYEQYF | TGTGCCAGCAGCACCGGACTAGCGGGGGGGAGCTCCTACGAGCAGTACTTC
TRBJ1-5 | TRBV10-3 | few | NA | CAISDPGRTHTQGSNQPQHF | TGTGCCATCAGTGACCCGGGCCGGACCCACACTCAGGGAAGCAATCAGCCCCAGCATTTT
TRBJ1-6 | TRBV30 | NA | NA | CAWSVKQGGSPLHF | TGTGCCTGGAGTGTAAAGCAGGGCGGTTCACCCCTCCACTTT
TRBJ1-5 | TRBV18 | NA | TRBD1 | CASSPPGQPNQPQHF | TGTGCCAGCTCACCACCGGGACAGCCCAATCAGCCCCAGCATTTT
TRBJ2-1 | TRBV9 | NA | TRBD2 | CASSASGGSPSYNEQFF | TGTGCCAGCAGCGCTAGCGGGGGTTCCCCCTCCTACAATGAGCAGTTCTTC
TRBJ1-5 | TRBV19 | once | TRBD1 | CASSRDRGSNQPQHF | TGTGCCAGTAGCCGGGACAGGGGGTCGAATCAGCCCCAGCATTTT
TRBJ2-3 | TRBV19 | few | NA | CASSFGGAVTDTQYF | TGTGCCAGTAGTTTTGGGGGGGCAGTCACAGATACGCAGTATTTT
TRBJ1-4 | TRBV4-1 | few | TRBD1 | CASSQDPDRGREKLFF | TGCGCCAGCAGCCAAGATCCGGACAGGGGGCGTGAAAAACTGTTTTTT
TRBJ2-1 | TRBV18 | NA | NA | CASWPTGYNEQFF | TGTGCCAGCTGGCCCACAGGTTACAATGAGCAGTTCTTC
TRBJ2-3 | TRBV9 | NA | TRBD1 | CASSVGQGVGTDTQYF | TGTGCCAGCAGCGTAGGACAGGGAGTGGGCACAGATACGCAGTATTTT
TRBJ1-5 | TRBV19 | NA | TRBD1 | CASRDSSNQPQHF | TGTGCCAGCCGGGACAGCTCCAATCAGCCCCAGCATTTT
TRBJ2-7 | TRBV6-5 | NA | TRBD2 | CASTLAGSYEQYF | TGTGCCAGCACCTTAGCGGGGAGCTACGAGCAGTACTTC
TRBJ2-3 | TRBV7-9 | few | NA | CASSSTTDTQYF | TGTGCCAGCAGCTCTACCACAGATACGCAGTATTTT
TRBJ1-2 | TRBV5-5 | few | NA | CASSTTQEPNYGYTF | TGTGCCAGCAGCACAACACAGGAACCTAACTATGGCTACACCTTC
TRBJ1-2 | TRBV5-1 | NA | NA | CASSSLAGYGYTF | TGCGCCAGCAGCTCGTTGGCGGGGTATGGCTACACCTTC
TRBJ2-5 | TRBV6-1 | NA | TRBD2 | CASSEIGWGGFDYQETQYF | TGTGCCAGCAGTGAAATCGGGTGGGGGGGGTTCGATTACCAAGAGACCCAGTACTTC
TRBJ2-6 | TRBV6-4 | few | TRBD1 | CASSDSWTGPSGANVLTF | TGTGCCAGCAGTGACTCGTGGACAGGACCCTCTGGGGCCAACGTCCTGACTTTC
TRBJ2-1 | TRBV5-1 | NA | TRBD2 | CASRPRTSGNPYDEQFF | TGCGCCAGCCGCCCTAGGACTAGCGGGAACCCTTACGATGAGCAGTTCTTC
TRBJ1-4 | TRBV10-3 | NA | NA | CAISRTLDEKLFF | TGTGCCATCAGTCGGACTCTGGATGAAAAACTGTTTTTT
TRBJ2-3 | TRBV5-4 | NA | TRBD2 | CASSSGRASGGVTDTQYF | TGTGCCAGCAGCTCGGGGAGGGCTAGCGGGGGTGTCACAGATACGCAGTATTTT
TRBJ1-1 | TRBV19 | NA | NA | CASSIQGGTEAFF | TGTGCCAGTAGTATTCAGGGTGGGACTGAAGCTTTCTTT
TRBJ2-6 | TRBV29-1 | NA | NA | CAGREGANGLTF | TGCGCCGGTCGGGAGGGGGCCAACGGCCTGACTTTC
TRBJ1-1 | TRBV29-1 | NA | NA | CSVDVRTFHLRTNTEAFF | TGCAGCGTGGATGTTCGGACCTTCCACCTCAGGACTAACACTGAAGCTTTCTTT
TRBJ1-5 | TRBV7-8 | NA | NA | CASSLGAWEGNQPQHF | TGTGCCAGCAGCTTAGGAGCGTGGGAGGGCAATCAGCCCCAGCATTTT